This T cell receptor beta chain was sequenced in a study of T-cell memory formation after mild COVID-19. Study observations and caveats: Contracting CD4+ clones sat mainly in CM and EM; CD8+ in EMRA.

As to this clonotype: What it binds is unknown.

TCRdb re-derived calls from the 5' RACE reads in MiXCR, one entry per CDR3 protein. The profile shows just over 350,000 distinct CDR3 sequences, approximately 14% of them singletons. V was shortened by 6 bases and J by 5 bases, with 28 bases between the two germline ends. Germline CDR1 is MNHEY and CDR2 is SVGAGI. This CDR3 is 18 amino acids long. The gene calls are TRBV6-5 and TRBJ1-1; D is perhaps TRBD1 (6 bases). The receptor comes from a man in his late teens or twenties who had mild COVID-19 (a few samples of this study predate the infection). Cell type and time point are not known. Sequenced: PBMCs or a T cell subset sorted from them (not recorded which). In nucleotides, the CDR3 is TGTGCCAGCAGACGCATAGGAGCGACAGGCACGGAAGGGACTGAAGCTTTCTTT. Amino acids: CASRRIGATGTEGTEAFF.